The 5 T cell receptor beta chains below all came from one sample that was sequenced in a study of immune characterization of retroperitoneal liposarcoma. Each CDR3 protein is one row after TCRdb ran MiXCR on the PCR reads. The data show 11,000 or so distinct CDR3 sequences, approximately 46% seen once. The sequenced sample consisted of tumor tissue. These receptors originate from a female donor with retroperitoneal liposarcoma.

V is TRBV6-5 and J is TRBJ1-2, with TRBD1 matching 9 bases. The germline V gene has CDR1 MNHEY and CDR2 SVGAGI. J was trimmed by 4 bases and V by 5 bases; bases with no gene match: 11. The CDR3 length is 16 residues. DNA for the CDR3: TGTGCCAGCAGTCCTGTAACCGGGACAGGGACCTATGGCTACACCTTC. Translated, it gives CASSPVTGTGTYGYTF.

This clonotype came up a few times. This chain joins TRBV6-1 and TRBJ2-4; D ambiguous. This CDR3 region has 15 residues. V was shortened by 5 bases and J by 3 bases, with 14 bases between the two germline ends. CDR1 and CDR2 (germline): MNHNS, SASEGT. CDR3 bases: TGTGCCAGCAGTCCTCTGGATAGAAGCAAAAACATTCAGTACTTC. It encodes CASSPLDRSKNIQYF.

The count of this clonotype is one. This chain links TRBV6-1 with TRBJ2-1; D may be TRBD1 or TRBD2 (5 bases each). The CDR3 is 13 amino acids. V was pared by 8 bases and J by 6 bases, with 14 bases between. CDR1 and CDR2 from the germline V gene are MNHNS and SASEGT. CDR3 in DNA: TGTGCCAGCCGGGACCCGGGGACCAATGAGCAGTTCTTC. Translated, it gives CASRDPGTNEQFF.

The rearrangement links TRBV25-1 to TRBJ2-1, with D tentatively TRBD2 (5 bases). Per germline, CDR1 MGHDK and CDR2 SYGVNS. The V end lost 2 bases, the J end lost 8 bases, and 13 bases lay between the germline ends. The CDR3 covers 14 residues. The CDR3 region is CASSEEGLVHEQFF. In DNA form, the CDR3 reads TGTGCCAGCAGTGAAGAGGGTCTAGTCCATGAGCAGTTCTTC.

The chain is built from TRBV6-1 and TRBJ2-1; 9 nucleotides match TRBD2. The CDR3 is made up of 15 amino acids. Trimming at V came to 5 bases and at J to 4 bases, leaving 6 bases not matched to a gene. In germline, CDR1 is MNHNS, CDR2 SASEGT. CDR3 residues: CASSPSGELYNEQFF. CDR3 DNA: TGTGCCAGCAGTCCTAGCGGGGAGTTATACAATGAGCAGTTCTTC.